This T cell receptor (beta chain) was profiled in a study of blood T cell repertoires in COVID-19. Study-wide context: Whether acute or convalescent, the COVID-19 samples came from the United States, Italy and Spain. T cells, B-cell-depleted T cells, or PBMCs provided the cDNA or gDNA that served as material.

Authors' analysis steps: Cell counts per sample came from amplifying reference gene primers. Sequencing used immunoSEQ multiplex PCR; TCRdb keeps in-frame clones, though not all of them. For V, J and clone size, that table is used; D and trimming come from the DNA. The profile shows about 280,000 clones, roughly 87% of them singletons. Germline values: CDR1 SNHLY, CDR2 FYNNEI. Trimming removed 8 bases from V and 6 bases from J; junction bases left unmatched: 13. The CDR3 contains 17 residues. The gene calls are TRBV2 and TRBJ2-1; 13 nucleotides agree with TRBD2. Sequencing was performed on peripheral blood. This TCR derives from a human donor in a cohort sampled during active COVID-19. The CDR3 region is CASFWTSGRQMSNEQFF. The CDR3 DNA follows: TGTGCCAGCTTCTGGACTAGCGGGAGACAAATGAGCAATGAGCAGTTCTTC.